This TCR beta chain was captured by sequencing in a study of a mutant IDH1 vaccine in newly diagnosed glioma. CDR3 length: 17 amino acids. V was pared by 4 bases and J by 5 bases, with 12 bases of the junction left unmatched. Germline loops: CDR1 SGHDN, CDR2 FVKESK. Noted time point: week 35, safety follow-up. The content of each vaccine dose was 300 ug of mutant IDH1 20-mer peptide, and topical imiquimod accompanied it. This clone came up once. The antigen is unknown. Sequenced by immunoSEQ multiplex PCR; TCRdb stores in-frame clones only, minus some. The sample lists some 50,000 clones; 80% to 95% were seen once.

This chain connects TRBV14 to TRBJ2-2, with 8 nucleotides matching TRBD2. The material sequenced was PBMCs, taken from a glioma patient whose treatment included an IDH1 peptide vaccine. The TCR comes from a man aged 50-59 years with glioma. This chain's CDR3 is CASSRRKREPLTGELFF. The CDR3 region has the DNA TGTGCCAGCAGCCGGAGAAAGCGGGAGCCCCTAACCGGGGAGCTGTTTTTT.